The entry that follows covers one T cell receptor (beta chain) sequence. Its target is not known. This sample is part of a study of cytomegalovirus exposure and HLA in healthy donors. Broader study findings: Cytomegalovirus-associated TCR beta chains were listed, numbering 164.

With 60 Vbeta and 13 Jbeta primers, the PCR was carried out. The method was immunoSEQ multiplex PCR; TCRdb's version includes in-frame clones alone and lacks a portion of them. The data hold fewer than 250,000 clones, with more than 65% observed a single time. V was cut by 3 bases and J by 2 bases, with 15 bases left in between. CDR1 and CDR2 from the germline V gene are SGHRS and YFSETQ. The CDR3 sequence is 16 residues long. The receptor was isolated from a woman aged 25 to 39 in good health and CMV-seronegative. This rearrangement joins TRBV5-1 to TRBJ1-3; the D gene is possibly TRBD1 (6 bases). Input material: PBMCs. CDR3 sequence reads: CASSWSTGPAGNTIYF. The DNA for the CDR3 is TGCGCCAGCAGCTGGAGCACAGGGCCGGCTGGAAACACCATATATTTT. Full variable domain (remainder filled in from reference TRBV5-1 and TRBJ1-3): KAGVTQTPRYLIKTRGQQVTLSCSPISGHRSVSWYQQTPGQGLQFLFEYFSETQRNKGNFPGRFSGRQFSNSRSEMNVSTLELGDSALYLCASSWSTGPAGNTIYFGEGSWLTVV.